This TCR beta chain was captured in a study of CD4 T cells in relation to SARS-CoV-2 and coronaviruses. Points on this clone: Its antigen is undetermined.

Data came from immunoSEQ multiplex PCR; TCRdb stores just in-frame clones and leaves some out. The sample includes roughly 41,000 clones, approximately 86% of them seen just once. Germline V gene sequence: CDR1 SGHTA, CDR2 FQGTGA. The V end was cut by 2 bases, the J end by 3 bases, with 7 bases between. The CDR3 loop spans 14 amino acids. This sequence originates from an adult with COVID-19. The chain couples TRBV7-3 to TRBJ2-2, with TRBD1 as a possible D gene (5 bases). The sequencing sample was made of naive CD4+ T cells from PBMCs, cultured in vitro. Subset described: naive CD4+ T cells isolated by negative enrichment. CDR3 DNA: TGTGCCAGCAGCTTAGACAGCTACACCGGGGAGCTGTTTTTT. It translates to CASSLDSYTGELFF.